This is a list of T cell receptor beta chains from one sample in a study of Ad26.COV2.S vaccination and SARS-CoV-2 variants. Profiling relied on immunoSEQ multiplex PCR, and the TCRdb table lists in-frame clones only, not all of them. This table holds about 680,000 clones, 70% to 90% found once. The sample here was peripheral blood, taken in a trial of Ad26.COV2.S vaccine versus placebo. All receptors derive from a person between 18 and 60 years old who received the Ad26.COV2.S COVID-19 vaccine or a placebo. Both conserved end residues are part of each CDR3. The D gene is left open where the match is weak. Rows may omit the clone size; those that give it use once, few, many or a size class.

D gene,J gene,clone size,V gene,CDR3 protein,CDR3 DNA
-,TRBJ2-1,-,TRBV19,CASSAPGLPASEQFF,TGTGCCAGTAGTGCCCCGGGACTCCCGGCATCGGAGCAGTTCTTC
TRBD2,TRBJ2-7,-,TRBV6-2/TRBV6-3,CASSYDARTSVPYGQYF,TGTGCCAGCAGTTATGATGCCCGGACTAGCGTACCCTACGGGCAGTACTTC
-,TRBJ1-2,-,TRBV6-5,CASSQPGRNYGYTF,TGTGCCAGCAGTCAGCCGGGACGGAACTATGGCTACACCTTC
-,TRBJ2-5,-,TRBV19,CASSIGGNQETQYF,TGTGCCAGTAGTATAGGTGGCAACCAAGAGACCCAGTACTTC
-,TRBJ2-7,-,TRBV27,CASRATLYEQYF,TGTGCCAGCAGAGCTACCCTCTACGAGCAGTACTTC
-,TRBJ2-1,-,TRBV25-1,CASSEYFGGIKNNEQFF,TGTGCCAGCAGTGAATATTTCGGCGGGATAAAAAACAATGAGCAGTTCTTC
-,TRBJ1-5,-,TRBV6-5,CASDPGGGNQPQHF,TGTGCCAGCGACCCGGGGGGGGGCAATCAGCCCCAGCATTTT
-,TRBJ1-2,-,TRBV27,CASSPGPGDYGYTF,TGTGCCAGCAGCCCAGGACCGGGAGATTATGGCTACACCTTC
-,TRBJ1-2,-,TRBV19,CASSQYAGSGLVYGYTF,TGTGCCAGTAGTCAATATGCGGGGTCAGGGTTGGTCTATGGCTACACCTTC
-,TRBJ2-3,-,TRBV9,CASSVDPRTDTQYF,TGTGCCAGCAGCGTAGACCCCCGCACAGATACGCAGTATTTT
-,TRBJ1-5,-,TRBV24-1,CATSGGINQPQHF,TGTGCCACCAGTGGGGGGATCAATCAGCCCCAGCATTTT
-,TRBJ2-7,-,TRBV19,CASSIWGASGYEQYF,TGTGCCAGTAGTATCTGGGGGGCCTCCGGCTACGAGCAGTACTTC
-,TRBJ2-3,once,TRBV9,CASRGGDTQYF,TGTGCCAGCAGGGGGGGCGATACGCAGTATTTT
TRBD1,TRBJ1-4,-,TRBV18,CASSPGQAEKLFF,TGTGCCAGCTCACCCGGACAGGCTGAAAAACTGTTTTTT
TRBD2,TRBJ2-5,-,TRBV9,CASSVSGALAGVTPQETQYF,TGTGCCAGCAGCGTATCTGGGGCACTAGCGGGAGTAACACCCCAAGAGACCCAGTACTTC